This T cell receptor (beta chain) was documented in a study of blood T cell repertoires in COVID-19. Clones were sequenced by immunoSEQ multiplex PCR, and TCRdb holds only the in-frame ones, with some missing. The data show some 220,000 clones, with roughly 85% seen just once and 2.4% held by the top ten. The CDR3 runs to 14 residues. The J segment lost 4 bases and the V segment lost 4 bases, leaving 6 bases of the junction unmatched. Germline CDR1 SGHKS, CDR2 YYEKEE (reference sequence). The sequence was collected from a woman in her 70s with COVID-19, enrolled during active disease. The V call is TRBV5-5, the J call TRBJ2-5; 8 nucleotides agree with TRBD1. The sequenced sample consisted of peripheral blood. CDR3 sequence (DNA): TGTGCCAGCAGCGTGACAGGGGTGACAGAGACCCAGTACTTC. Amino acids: CASSVTGVTETQYF.